The clone carrying this T cell receptor beta chain was seen at least ten times. Its antigen is unidentified. The data belong to a study of T cell repertoires in cytomegalovirus infection. Study conclusions and caveats: Public TCR beta family frequency separated CMV-and-HLA carriers, including in an independent cohort. HLA-C-restricted CMV-specific TCR beta clonotypes were dominant in the ex vivo response.

Per the germline V gene, CDR1 is SGHTA and CDR2 is FQGNSA. Trimming cost V 1 base and J 0 bases, with 19 bases left between them. CDR3 length: 19 amino acids. Each CDR3 protein gets one entry after TCRdb re-called the reads with MiXCR. The table lists around 710,000 distinct CDR3 sequences, roughly 29% of them singletons. This receptor was obtained from a human donor in good health (CMV status not recorded). Some clones in this sample may be carry-over from other donors' samples. V usage is TRBV7-2 and J usage is TRBJ2-1; a possible D gene is TRBD2 (6 bases). This material consisted of cultured CD8+ T cells from PBMCs, taken from culture after CMV antigen stimulation. CDR3: CASSLDTRLAGTSYNEQFF. The DNA of the CDR3 is TGTGCCAGCAGCTTAGATACACGTTTGGCGGGGACCTCCTACAATGAGCAGTTCTTC.